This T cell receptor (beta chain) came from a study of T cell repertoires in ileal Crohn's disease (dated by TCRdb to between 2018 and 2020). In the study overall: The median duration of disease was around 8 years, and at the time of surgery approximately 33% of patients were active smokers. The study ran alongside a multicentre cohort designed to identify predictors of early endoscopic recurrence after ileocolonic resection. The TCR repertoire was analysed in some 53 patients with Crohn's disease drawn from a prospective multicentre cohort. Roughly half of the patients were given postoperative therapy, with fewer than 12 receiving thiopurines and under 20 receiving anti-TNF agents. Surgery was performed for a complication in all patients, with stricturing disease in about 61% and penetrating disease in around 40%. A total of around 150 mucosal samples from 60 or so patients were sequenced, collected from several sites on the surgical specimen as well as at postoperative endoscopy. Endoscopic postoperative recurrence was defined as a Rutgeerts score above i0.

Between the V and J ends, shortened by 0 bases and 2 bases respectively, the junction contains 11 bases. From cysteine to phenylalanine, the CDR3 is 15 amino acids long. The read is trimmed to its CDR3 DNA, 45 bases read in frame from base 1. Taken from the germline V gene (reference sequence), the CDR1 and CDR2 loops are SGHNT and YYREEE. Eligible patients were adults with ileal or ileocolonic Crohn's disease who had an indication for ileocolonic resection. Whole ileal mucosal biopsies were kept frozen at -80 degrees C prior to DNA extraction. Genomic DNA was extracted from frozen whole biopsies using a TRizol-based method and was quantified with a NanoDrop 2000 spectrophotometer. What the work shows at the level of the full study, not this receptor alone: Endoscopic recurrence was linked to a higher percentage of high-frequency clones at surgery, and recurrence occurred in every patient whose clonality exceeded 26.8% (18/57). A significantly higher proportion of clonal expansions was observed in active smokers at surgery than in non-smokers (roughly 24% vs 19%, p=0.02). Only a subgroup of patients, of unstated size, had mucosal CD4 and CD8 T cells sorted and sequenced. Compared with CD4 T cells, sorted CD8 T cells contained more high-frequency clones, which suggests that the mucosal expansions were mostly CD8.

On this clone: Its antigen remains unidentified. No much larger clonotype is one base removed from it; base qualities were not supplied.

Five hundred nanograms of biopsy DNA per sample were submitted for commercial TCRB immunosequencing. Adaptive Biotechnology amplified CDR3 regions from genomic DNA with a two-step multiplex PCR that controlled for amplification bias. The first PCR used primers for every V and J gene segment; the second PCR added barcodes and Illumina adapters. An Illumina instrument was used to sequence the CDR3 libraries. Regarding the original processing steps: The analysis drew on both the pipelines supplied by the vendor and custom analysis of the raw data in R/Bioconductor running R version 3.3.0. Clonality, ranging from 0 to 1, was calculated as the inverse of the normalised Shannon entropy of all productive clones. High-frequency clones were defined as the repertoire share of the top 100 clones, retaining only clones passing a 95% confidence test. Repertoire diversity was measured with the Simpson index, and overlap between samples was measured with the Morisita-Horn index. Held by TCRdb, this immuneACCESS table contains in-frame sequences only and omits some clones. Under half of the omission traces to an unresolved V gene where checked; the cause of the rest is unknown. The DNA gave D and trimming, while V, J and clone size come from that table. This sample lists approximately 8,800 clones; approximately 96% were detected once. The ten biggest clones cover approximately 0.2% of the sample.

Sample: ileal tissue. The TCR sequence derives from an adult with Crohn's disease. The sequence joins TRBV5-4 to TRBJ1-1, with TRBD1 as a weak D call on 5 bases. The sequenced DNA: TGTGCCAGCAGCTTGGTGCGGGGCGGAAACACTGAAGCTTTCTTT. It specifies CASSLVRGGNTEAFF.